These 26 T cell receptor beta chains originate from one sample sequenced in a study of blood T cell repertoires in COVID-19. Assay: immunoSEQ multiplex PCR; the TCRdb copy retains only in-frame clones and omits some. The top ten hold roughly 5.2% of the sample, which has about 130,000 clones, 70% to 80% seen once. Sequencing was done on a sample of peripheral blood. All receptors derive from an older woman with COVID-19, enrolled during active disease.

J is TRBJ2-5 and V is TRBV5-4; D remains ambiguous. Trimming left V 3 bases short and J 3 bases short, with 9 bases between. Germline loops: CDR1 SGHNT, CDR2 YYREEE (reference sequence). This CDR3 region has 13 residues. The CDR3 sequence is CASSSSLKETQYF. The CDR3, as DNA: TGTGCCAGCAGCTCCAGTCTGAAAGAGACCCAGTACTTC.

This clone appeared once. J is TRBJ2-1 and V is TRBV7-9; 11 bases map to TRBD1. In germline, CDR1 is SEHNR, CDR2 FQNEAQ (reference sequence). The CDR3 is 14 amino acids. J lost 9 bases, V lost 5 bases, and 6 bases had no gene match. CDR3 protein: CASSRWDRGTEQFF. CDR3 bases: TGTGCCAGCAGCCGATGGGACAGGGGGACTGAGCAGTTCTTC.

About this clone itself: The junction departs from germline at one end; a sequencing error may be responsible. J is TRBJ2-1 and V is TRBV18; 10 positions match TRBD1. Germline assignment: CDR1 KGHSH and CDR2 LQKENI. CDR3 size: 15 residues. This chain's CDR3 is CVSSLTGQGGNEQFF. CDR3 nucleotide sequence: TGTGTCAGCTCACTAACCGGACAGGGGGGAAATGAGCAGTTCTTC. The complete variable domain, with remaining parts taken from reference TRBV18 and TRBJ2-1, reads NAGVMQNPRHLVRRRGQEARLRCSPMKGHSHVYWYRQLPEEGLKFMVYLQKENIIDESGMPKERFSAEFPKEGPSILRIQQVVRGDSAAYFCVSSLTGQGGNEQFFGPGTRLTVL.

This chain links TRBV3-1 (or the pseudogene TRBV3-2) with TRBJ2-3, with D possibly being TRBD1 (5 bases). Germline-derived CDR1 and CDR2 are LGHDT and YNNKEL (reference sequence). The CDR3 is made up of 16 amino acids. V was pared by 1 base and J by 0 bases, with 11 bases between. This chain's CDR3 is CASSQGGTLSTDTQYF. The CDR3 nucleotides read TGTGCCAGCAGCCAAGGGGGCACCCTTAGCACAGATACGCAGTATTTT.

CDR3 DNA: TGTGCCAGCAGCCAAGATTCACAGGGGAACACTGAAGCTTTCTTT. Its translation is CASSQDSQGNTEAFF. The chain recombines TRBV4-2 with TRBJ1-1, with D perhaps matching TRBD1 (6 bases). With 0 bases removed from V and 1 base from J, the gap between germline ends came to 9 bases. The CDR3 loop spans 15 amino acids. Per germline, CDR1 LGHNA and CDR2 YNFKEQ.

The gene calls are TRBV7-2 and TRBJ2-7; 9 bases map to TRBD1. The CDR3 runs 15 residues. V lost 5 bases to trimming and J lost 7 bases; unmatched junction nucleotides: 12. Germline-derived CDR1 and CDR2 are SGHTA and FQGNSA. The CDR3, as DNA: TGTGCCAGCAGCGTCGAAGGACAGGGGTGGAGTGAGCAGTACTTC. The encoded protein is CASSVEGQGWSEQYF.

CDR3 bases: TGTGCCAGCAGTTCCGGGGCGGGGCGCTCAGATACGCAGTATTTT. Its translation is CASSSGAGRSDTQYF. V gene TRBV28 combines with J gene TRBJ2-3; maybe TRBD2 (6 bases). V lost 4 bases to trimming and J lost 4 bases, with 15 bases between them. Germline CDR1 is MDHEN and CDR2 is SYDVKM. The CDR3 totals 15 residues.

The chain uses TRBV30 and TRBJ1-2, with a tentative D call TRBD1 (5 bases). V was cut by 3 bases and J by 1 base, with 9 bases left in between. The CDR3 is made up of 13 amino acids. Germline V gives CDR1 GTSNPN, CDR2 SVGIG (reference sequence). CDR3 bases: TGTGCCTGGAGAGGGGCCAATAACTATGGCTACACCTTC. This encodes CAWRGANNYGYTF.

CDR3 nucleotides: TGTGCCAGCAGCCACCCCGGGGGGACTGGAAACACCATATATTTT. Its protein is CASSHPGGTGNTIYF. The V call is TRBV5-5, the J call TRBJ1-3, with a tentative D call TRBD1 (5 bases). V was cut by 4 bases and J by 2 bases, with 13 bases left in between. The CDR3 has 15 residues. Germline V gene sequence: CDR1 SGHKS, CDR2 YYEKEE (reference sequence).

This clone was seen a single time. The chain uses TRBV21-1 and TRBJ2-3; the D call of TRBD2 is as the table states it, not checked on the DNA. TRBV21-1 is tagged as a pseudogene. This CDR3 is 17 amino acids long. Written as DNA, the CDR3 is TGTGCCAGCAGTGGGACCCCGGAGCGGGGGAGCACAGATACGCAGTATTTT. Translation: CASSGTPERGSTDTQYF.

Written as DNA, the CDR3 is TGTGCCAGCAGCAATGAACCCAGGCTTGGAAACACCATATATTTT. It translates to CASSNEPRLGNTIYF. The rearrangement joins TRBV5-4 to TRBJ1-3, with D hard to call. CDR1 and CDR2 (germline): SGHNT, YYREEE (reference sequence). V was clipped by 4 bases and J by 3 bases, with 14 bases between them. The CDR3 runs 15 residues.

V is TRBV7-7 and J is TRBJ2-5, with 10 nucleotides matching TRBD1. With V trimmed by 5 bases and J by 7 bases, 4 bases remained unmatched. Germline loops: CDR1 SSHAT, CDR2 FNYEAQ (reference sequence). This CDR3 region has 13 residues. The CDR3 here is CASSMDRGGTQYF. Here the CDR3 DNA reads TGTGCCAGCAGCATGGACAGGGGGGGGACCCAGTACTTC.

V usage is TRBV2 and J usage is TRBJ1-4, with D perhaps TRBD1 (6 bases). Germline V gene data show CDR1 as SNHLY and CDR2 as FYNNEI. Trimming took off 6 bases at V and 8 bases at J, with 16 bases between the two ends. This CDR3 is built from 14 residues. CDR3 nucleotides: TGTGCCAGCAGCCGAGACAGGTGGAAGGAAAAACTGTTTTTT. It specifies CASSRDRWKEKLFF.

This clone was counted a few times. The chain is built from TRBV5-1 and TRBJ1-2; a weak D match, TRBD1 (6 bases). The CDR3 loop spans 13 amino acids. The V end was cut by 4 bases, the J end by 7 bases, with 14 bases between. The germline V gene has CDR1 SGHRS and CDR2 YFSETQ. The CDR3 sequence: CASSRDTQGGYTF. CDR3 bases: TGCGCCAGCAGCCGGGACACCCAGGGTGGCTACACCTTC.

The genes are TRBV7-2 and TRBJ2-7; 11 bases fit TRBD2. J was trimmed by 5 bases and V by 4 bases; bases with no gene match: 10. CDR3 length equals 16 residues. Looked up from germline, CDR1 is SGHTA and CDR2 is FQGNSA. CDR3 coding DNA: TGTGCCAGCAGCTATAGCGGGGGGGACCATCTAAACGAGCAGTACTTC. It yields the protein CASSYSGGDHLNEQYF. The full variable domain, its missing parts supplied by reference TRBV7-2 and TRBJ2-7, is GAGVSQSPSNKVTEKGKDVELRCDPISGHTALYWYRQSLGQGLEFLIYFQGNSAPDKSGLPSDRFSAERTGGSVSTLTIQRTQQEDSAVYLCASSYSGGDHLNEQYFGPGTRLTVT.

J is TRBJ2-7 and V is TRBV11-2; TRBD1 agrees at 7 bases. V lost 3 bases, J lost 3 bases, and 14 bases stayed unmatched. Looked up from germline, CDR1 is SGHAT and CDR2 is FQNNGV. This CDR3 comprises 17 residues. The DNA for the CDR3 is TGTGCCAGCAGCTTCGCTCACAGGGGCGCAGGAGTCTACGAGCAGTACTTC. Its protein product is CASSFAHRGAGVYEQYF.

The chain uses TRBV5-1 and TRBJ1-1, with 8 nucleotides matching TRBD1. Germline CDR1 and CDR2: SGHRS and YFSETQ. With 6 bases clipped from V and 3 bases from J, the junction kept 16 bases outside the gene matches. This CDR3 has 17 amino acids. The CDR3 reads CASTPIRRQGWDTEAFF. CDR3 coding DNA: TGCGCCAGCACTCCTATTAGGCGACAGGGGTGGGACACTGAAGCTTTCTTT.

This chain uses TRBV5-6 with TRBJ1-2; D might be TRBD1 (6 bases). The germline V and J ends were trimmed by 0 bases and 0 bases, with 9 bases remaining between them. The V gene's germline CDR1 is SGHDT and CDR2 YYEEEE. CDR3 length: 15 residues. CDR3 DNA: TGTGCCAGCAGCTTGGTGGCAGGGGCTAACTATGGCTACACCTTC. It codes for CASSLVAGANYGYTF.

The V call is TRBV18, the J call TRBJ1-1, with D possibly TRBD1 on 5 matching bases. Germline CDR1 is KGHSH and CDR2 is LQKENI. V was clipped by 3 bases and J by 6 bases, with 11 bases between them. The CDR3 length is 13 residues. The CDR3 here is CASSPGGSPEAFF. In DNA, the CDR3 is TGTGCCAGCTCACCTGGGGGGTCACCTGAAGCTTTCTTT.

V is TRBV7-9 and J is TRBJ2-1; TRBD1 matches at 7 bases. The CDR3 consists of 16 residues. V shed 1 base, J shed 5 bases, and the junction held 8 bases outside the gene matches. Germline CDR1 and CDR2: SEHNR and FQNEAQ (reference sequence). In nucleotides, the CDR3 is TGTGCCAGCAGCTTAGTGGTCGGGACAGTCAACAATGAGCAGTTCTTC. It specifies CASSLVVGTVNNEQFF.

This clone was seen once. The CDR3 spells CASSAQGGNQPQHF. CDR3 in DNA: TGTGCCAGCAGTGCACAGGGAGGCAATCAGCCCCAGCATTTT. This chain links TRBV6-4 with TRBJ1-5, with D possibly matching TRBD1 (6 bases). The CDR3 runs 14 residues. V was trimmed by 4 bases and J by 2 bases, leaving 9 bases between them. Germline CDR1 reads MRHNA; CDR2 reads SNTAGT.

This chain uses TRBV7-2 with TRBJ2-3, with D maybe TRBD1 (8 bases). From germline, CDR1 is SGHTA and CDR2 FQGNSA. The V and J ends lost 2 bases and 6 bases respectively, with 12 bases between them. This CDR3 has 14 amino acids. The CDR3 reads CASSLNRGGDTQYF. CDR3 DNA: TGTGCCAGCAGCTTAAACAGGGGGGGTGATACGCAGTATTTT. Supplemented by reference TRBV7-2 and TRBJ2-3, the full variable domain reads GAGVSQSPSNKVTEKGKDVELRCDPISGHTALYWYRQSLGQGLEFLIYFQGNSAPDKSGLPSDRFSAERTGGSVSTLTIQRTQQEDSAVYLCASSLNRGGDTQYFGPGTRLTVL.

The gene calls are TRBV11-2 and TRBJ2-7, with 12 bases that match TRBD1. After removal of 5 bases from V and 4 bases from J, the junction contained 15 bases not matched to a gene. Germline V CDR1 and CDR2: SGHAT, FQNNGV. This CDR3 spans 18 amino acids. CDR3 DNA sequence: TGTGCCAGCAGCCCAGTACGCCGGGACAGGGGGCTAGGGTACGAGCAGTACTTC. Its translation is CASSPVRRDRGLGYEQYF.

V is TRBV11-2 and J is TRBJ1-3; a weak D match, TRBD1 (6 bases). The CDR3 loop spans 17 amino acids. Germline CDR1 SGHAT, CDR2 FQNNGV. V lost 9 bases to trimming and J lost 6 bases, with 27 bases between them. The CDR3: CASGRGKGHRTANTIYF. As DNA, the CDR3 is TGTGCCAGTGGGAGGGGAAAAGGACACAGGACAGCAAACACCATATATTTT.

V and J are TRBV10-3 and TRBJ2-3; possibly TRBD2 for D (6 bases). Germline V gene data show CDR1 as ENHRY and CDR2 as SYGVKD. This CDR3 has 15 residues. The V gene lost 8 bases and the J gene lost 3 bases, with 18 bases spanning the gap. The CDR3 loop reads CAIGLNGGSTDTQYF. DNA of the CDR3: TGTGCCATCGGCCTGAATGGAGGGAGTACAGATACGCAGTATTTT.

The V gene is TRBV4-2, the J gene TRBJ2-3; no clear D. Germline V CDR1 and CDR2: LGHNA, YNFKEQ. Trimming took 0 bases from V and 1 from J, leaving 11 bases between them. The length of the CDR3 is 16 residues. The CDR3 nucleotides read TGTGCCAGCAGCCAAGATTCCGCTGGAGGCACAGATACGCAGTATTTT. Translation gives CASSQDSAGGTDTQYF.